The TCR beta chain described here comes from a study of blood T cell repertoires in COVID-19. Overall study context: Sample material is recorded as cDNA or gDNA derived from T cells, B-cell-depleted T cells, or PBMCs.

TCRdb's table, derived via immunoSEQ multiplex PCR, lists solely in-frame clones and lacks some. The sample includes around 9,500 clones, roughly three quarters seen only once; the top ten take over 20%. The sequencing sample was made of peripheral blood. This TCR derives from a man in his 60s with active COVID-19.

Here the CDR3 DNA reads TGTGCCAGCAGTTCAATGAACACTGAAGCTTTCTTT. Translating it yields CASSSMNTEAFF. The chain couples TRBV12-3 or TRBV12-4 to TRBJ1-1; D uncertain. The V end was cut by 4 bases, the J end by 0 bases, with 3 bases between. The CDR3 length is 12 residues.